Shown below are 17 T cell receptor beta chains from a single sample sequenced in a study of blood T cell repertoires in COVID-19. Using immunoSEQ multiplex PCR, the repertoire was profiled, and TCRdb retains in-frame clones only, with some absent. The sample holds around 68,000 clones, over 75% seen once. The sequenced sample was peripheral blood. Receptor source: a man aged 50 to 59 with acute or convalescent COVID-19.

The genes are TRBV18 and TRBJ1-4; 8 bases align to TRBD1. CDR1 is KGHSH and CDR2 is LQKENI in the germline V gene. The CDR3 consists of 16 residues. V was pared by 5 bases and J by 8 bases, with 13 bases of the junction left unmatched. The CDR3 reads CASSLGAAGGFEKLFF. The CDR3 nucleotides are TGTGCCAGCTCATTGGGAGCGGCAGGGGGCTTCGAAAAACTGTTTTTT.

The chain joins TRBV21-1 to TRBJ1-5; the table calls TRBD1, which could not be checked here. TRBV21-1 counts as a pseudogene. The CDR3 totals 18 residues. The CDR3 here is CASSKERGTGGYNQPQHF. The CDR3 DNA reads TGTGCCAGCAGCAAAGAACGTGGGACAGGGGGCTACAATCAGCCCCAGCATTTT.

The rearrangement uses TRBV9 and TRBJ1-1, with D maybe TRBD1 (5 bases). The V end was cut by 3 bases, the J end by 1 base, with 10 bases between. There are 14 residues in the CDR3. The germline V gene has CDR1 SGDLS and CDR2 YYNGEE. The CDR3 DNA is TGTGCCAGCAGCGCGGGACTTTCGAACACTGAAGCTTTCTTT. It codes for CASSAGLSNTEAFF.

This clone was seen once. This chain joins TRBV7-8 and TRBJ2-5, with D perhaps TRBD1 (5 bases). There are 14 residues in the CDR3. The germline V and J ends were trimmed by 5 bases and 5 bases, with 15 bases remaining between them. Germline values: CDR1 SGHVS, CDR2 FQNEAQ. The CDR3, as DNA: TGTGCCAGCAGCCCACCCGGAAGACAGGAGACCCAGTACTTC. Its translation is CASSPPGRQETQYF.

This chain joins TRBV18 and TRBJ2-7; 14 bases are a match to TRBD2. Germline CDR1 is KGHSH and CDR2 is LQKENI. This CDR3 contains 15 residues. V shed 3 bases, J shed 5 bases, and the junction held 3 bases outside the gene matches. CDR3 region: CASSPGLAGVNEQYF. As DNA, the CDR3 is TGTGCCAGCTCACCGGGACTAGCGGGAGTTAACGAGCAGTACTTC.

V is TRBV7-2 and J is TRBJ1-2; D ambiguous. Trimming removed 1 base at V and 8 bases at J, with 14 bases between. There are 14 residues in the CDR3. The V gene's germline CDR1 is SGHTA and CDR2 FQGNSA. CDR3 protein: CASSLVVSERGYTF. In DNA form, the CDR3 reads TGTGCCAGCAGCTTAGTGGTTAGCGAACGGGGCTACACCTTC.

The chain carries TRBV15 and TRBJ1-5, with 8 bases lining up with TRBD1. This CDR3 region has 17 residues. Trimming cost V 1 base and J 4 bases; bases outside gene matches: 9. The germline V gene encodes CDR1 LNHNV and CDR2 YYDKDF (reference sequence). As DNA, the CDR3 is TGTGCCACCAGCAGAGCTTGGACAGGGAGAGTTAATCAGCCCCAGCATTTT. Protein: CATSRAWTGRVNQPQHF. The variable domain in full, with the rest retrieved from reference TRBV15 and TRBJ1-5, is DAMVIQNPRYQVTQFGKPVTLSCSQTLNHNVMYWYQQKSSQAPKLLFHYYDKDFNNEADTPDNFQSRRPNTSFCFLDIRSPGLGDTAMYLCATSRAWTGRVNQPQHFGDGTRLSIL.

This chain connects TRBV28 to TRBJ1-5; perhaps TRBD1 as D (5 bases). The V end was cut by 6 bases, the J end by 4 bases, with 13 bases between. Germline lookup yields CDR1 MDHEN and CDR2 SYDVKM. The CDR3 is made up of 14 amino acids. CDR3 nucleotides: TGTGCCAGCAGCCCTCCCGCAGGGAATCAGCCCCAGCATTTT. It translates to CASSPPAGNQPQHF. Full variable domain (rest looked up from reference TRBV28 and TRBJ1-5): DVKVTQSSRYLVKRTGEKVFLECVQDMDHENMFWYRQDPGLGLRLIYFSYDVKMKEKGDIPEGYSVSREKKERFSLILESASTNQTSMYLCASSPPAGNQPQHFGDGTRLSIL.

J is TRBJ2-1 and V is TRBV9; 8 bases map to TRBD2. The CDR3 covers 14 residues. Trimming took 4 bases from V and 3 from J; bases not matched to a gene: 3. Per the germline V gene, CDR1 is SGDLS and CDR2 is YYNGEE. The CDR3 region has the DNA TGTGCCAGCAGCTGGACTAGCCTCTACAATGAGCAGTTCTTC. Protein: CASSWTSLYNEQFF.

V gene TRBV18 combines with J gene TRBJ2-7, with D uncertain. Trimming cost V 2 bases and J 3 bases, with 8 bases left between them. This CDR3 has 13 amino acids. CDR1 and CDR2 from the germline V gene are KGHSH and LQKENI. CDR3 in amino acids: CASSPNQLYEQYF. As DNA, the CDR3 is TGTGCCAGCTCACCAAACCAACTCTACGAGCAGTACTTC.

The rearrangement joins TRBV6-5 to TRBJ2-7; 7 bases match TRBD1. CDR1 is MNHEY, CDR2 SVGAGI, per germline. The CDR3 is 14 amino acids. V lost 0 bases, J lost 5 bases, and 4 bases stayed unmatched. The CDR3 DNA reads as TGTGCCAGCAGTTACTCGACAGGGTCCCACGAGCAGTACGTC. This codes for CASSYSTGSHEQYV.

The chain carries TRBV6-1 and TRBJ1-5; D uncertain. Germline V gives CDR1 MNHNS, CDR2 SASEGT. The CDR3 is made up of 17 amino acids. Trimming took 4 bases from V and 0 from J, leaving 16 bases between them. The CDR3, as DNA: TGTGCCAGCAGTGGGGAGTTAGGCAGTTATAGCAATCAGCCCCAGCATTTT. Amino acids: CASSGELGSYSNQPQHF.

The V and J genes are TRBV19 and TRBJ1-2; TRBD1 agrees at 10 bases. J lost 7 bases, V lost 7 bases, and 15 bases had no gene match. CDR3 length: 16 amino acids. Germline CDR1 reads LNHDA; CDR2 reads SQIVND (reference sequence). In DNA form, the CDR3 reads TGTGCCAGTACCGACCGACAGGGGGCAGAGATGTTTGGCTACACCTTC. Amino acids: CASTDRQGAEMFGYTF.

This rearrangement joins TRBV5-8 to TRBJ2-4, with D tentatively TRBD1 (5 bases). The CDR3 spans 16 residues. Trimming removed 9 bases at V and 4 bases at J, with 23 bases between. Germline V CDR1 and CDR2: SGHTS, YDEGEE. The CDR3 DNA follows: TGTGCCACCCCACCCGGGCCGGCAGGGTTGAAAAACATTCAGTACTTC. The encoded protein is CATPPGPAGLKNIQYF.

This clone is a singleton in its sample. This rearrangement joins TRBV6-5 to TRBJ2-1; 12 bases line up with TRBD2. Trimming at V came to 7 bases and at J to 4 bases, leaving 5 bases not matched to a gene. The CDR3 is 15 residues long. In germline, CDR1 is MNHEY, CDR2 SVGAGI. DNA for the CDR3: TGTGCCAGCAATCTAGCGGGAGGGGGATACAATGAGCAGTTCTTC. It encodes CASNLAGGGYNEQFF.

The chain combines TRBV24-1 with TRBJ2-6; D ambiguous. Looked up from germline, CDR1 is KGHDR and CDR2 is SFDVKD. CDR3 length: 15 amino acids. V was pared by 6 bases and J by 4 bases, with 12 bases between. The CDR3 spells CATSWSVSGANVLTF. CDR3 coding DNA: TGTGCCACCAGTTGGTCGGTGTCCGGGGCCAACGTCCTGACTTTC.

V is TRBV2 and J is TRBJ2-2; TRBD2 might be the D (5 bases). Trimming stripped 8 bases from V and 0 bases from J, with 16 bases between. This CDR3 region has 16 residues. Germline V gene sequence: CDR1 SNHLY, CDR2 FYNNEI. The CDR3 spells CASAFYGIANTGELFF. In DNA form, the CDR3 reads TGTGCCAGCGCCTTCTACGGGATCGCGAACACCGGGGAGCTGTTTTTT.